These 16 T cell receptor beta chains share one sample of origin, sequenced in a study of STAT3 mutations in large granular lymphocyte leukemia (dated by TCRdb to between 2019 and 2020). What the study reported, not specific to this receptor: At least one immunodominant TCRbeta clonotype was present in every T-LGLL patient, and multiple immunodominant subclonotypes appeared in about half of the T-LGLL patients.

The library was built by means of the immunoSEQ multiplex PCR assay. Imported from immuneACCESS, the table was reduced by TCRdb to in-frame sequences with V and J called. These copies leave out some clones; in studies compared against another copy, an unresolved V gene accounts for under half, and the cause of the remainder is not known. For this sample the table gives under 20,000 clones, of which around 92% were detected only once. Jointly, the top ten make up about 45% of the sample. These receptors lack a known antigen. Sequenced input: peripheral blood mononuclear cells. All receptors come from a man aged 55-75 years with T-cell large granular lymphocyte leukemia. Some clones in this sample may be carry-over from other donors' samples. The age is the age at diagnosis.

This sequence joins TRBV5-1 and TRBJ1-5; D gene unclear. Germline V gene sequence: CDR1 SGHRS, CDR2 YFSETQ. V was cut by 0 bases and J by 2 bases, with 6 bases left in between. The CDR3 is 14 amino acids. For the CDR3, the DNA is TGCGCCAGCAGCTTGGGCGATGGCAATCAGCCCCAGCATTTT. As protein: CASSLGDGNQPQHF.

The chain has TRBV19 and TRBJ1-3; D is uncertain. V was trimmed by 4 bases and J by 3 bases, leaving 10 bases between them. Looked up from germline, CDR1 is LNHDA and CDR2 is SQIVND (reference sequence). This CDR3 contains 14 residues. The CDR3 sequence is CASSTPIIGNTIYF. The CDR3 DNA reads TGTGCCAGTAGTACACCAATAATTGGAAACACCATATATTTT. The variable domain in full, completed from reference TRBV19 and TRBJ1-3, reads DGGITQSPKYLFRKEGQNVTLSCEQNLNHDAMYWYRQDPGQGLRLIYYSQIVNDFQKGDIAEGYSVSREKKESFPLTVTSAQKNPTAFYLCASSTPIIGNTIYFGEGSWLTVV.

The rearrangement uses TRBV25-1 and TRBJ2-7; tentatively, D is TRBD2 (7 bases). The CDR3 consists of 14 residues. Trimming took 4 bases from V and 4 from J, leaving 14 bases between them. Looked up from germline, CDR1 is MGHDK and CDR2 is SYGVNS. The CDR3 bases are TGTGCCAGCAGTGGCACGAGGGGGGGATACGAGCAGTACTTC. Encoded protein: CASSGTRGGYEQYF.

This clone was seen just once. Other DNA variants within this sample encode the same CDR3. The chain couples TRBV4-3 to TRBJ2-7; 8 bases are a match to TRBD2. This CDR3 spans 14 amino acids. In germline, CDR1 is LGHNA, CDR2 YSLEER. J lost 3 bases, V lost 3 bases, and 4 bases had no gene match. CDR3 in amino acids: CASSQAGGGYEQYF. CDR3 DNA: TGCGCCAGCAGCCAGGCGGGAGGTGGCTACGAGCAGTACTTC.

The chain recombines TRBV4-3 with TRBJ2-1; 11 bases are a match to TRBD2. Germline V gene data show CDR1 as LGHNA and CDR2 as YSLEER. The junction had 6 bases not matched to a gene; V was cut back by 5 bases and J by 6 bases. This CDR3 is 15 amino acids long. In nucleotides, the CDR3 is TGCGCCAGCAGCAAACTAGCGGGAGAATCCAATGAGCAGTTCTTC. Translating it yields CASSKLAGESNEQFF.

The chain links TRBV6-1 to TRBJ2-7, with D hard to call. This CDR3 spans 15 amino acids. Germline assignment: CDR1 MNHNS and CDR2 SASEGT. V lost 1 base to trimming and J lost 0 bases, with 10 bases between them. CDR3 loop: CASSEGPVGSYEQYF. In nucleotides, the CDR3 is TGTGCCAGCAGTGAAGGGCCGGTGGGCTCCTACGAGCAGTACTTC.

This clone was seen only a few times. The chain carries TRBV10-3 and TRBJ1-1, with no clear D. The V and J ends lost 7 bases and 1 base respectively, with 10 bases between them. In germline, CDR1 is ENHRY, CDR2 SYGVKD. This CDR3 spans 13 amino acids. The CDR3 reads CAITGGKNTEAFF. CDR3 DNA: TGTGCCATCACCGGAGGGAAGAACACTGAAGCTTTCTTT.

The chain has TRBV4-3 and TRBJ2-1; tentative D call: TRBD2 (5 bases). V dropped 0 bases and J dropped 8 bases, with 20 bases sitting between them. This CDR3 has 17 amino acids. Per germline, CDR1 LGHNA and CDR2 YSLEER. The CDR3 sequence: CASSQESGEFRFDEQFF. For the CDR3, the DNA is TGCGCCAGCAGCCAAGAGAGCGGAGAGTTCAGATTCGATGAGCAGTTCTTC.

This sequence joins TRBV27 and TRBJ1-2; D is undetermined. CDR1 and CDR2 (germline): MNHEY, SMNVEV (reference sequence). CDR3 length: 13 residues. Between the trimmed V and J ends, which lost 6 bases and 8 bases, there was a span of 16 bases. The CDR3 region has the DNA TGTGCCAGCAGCCCCAGTGGGGATTTGGGCTACACCTTC. Translated, it gives CASSPSGDLGYTF.

The chain links TRBV7-2 to TRBJ2-5; possibly TRBD2 for D (7 bases). V lost 4 bases, J lost 5 bases, and 17 bases lay in between. Germline V gene sequence: CDR1 SGHTA, CDR2 FQGNSA. The CDR3 is 15 residues long. The CDR3 bases are TGTGCCAGCAGCTGGGGAGGGGGGAGTCGCGAGACCCAGTACTTC. Residues: CASSWGGGSRETQYF.

The chain has TRBV5-1 and TRBJ2-2; D gene unclear. The CDR3 runs 15 residues. The germline gives CDR1 SGHRS, CDR2 YFSETQ. The V end lost 0 bases, the J end lost 1 base, and 7 bases lay between the germline ends. The CDR3 DNA is TGCGCCAGCAGCTTGGCCGGCGGGAACACCGGGGAGCTGTTTTTT. It translates to CASSLAGGNTGELFF.

This chain joins TRBV5-6 and TRBJ2-7; the D call may be TRBD1 or TRBD2 (5 bases each). Germline CDR1 reads SGHDT; CDR2 reads YYEEEE. Trimming left V 0 bases short and J 7 bases short, with 11 bases between. CDR3 length: 13 amino acids. CDR3 loop: CASSLVDTGEQYF. As DNA, the CDR3 is TGTGCCAGCAGCTTGGTGGACACGGGGGAGCAGTACTTC.

The J gene is TRBJ1-1, the V gene TRBV5-1; TRBD1 might be the D (5 bases). CDR3 length equals 12 residues. Trimming took off 8 bases at V and 3 bases at J, with 11 bases between the two ends. Germline CDR1 SGHRS, CDR2 YFSETQ. CDR3 sequence: CASGPGHTEAFF. The CDR3 bases are TGCGCCAGTGGGCCGGGGCACACTGAAGCTTTCTTT.

This clone has just a few counts. The chain is built from TRBV5-1 and TRBJ1-2; D unresolved. V was cut by 4 bases and J by 2 bases, with 12 bases left in between. This CDR3 is 14 amino acids long. Germline CDR1 is SGHRS and CDR2 is YFSETQ. The CDR3 coding sequence is TGCGCCAGCAGCAGAGACGGCCTCAACTATGGCTACACCTTC. Its translation: CASSRDGLNYGYTF. Together with reference TRBV5-1 and TRBJ1-2, the CDR3 gives the full variable domain: KAGVTQTPRYLIKTRGQQVTLSCSPISGHRSVSWYQQTPGQGLQFLFEYFSETQRNKGNFPGRFSGRQFSNSRSEMNVSTLELGDSALYLCASSRDGLNYGYTFGSGTRLTVV.

This chain links TRBV27 with TRBJ1-6, with D unresolved. This CDR3 comprises 13 residues. Germline loops: CDR1 MNHEY, CDR2 SMNVEV (reference sequence). Trimming removed 5 bases at V and 14 bases at J, with 16 bases between. In DNA, the CDR3 is TGTGCCAGCAGTCCCCGATACAGCCAAGCCCTCCACTTT. It is translated as CASSPRYSQALHF.

This chain links TRBV6-1 with TRBJ2-7, with 8 nucleotides matching TRBD2. With V trimmed by 11 bases and J by 1 base, 4 bases remained unmatched. Germline-derived CDR1 and CDR2 are MNHNS and SASEGT. The CDR3 has 12 amino acids. CDR3: CAAGGASYEQYF. Here the CDR3 DNA reads TGTGCCGCCGGGGGGGCGTCCTACGAGCAGTACTTC.